This T cell receptor beta chain was sequenced during a study of post-analysis software for immune sequencing data. General study points: The study found TRBV5-6, TRBV5-1 and TRBV20-1 among four to six TRBV segments more frequent in patients than controls.

Prepared libraries of TCR beta cDNA carried unique molecular identifiers. The source material, roughly 0.9 to 11 million T cells, gave rise to 400,000 to 600,000 cDNA molecules. TCRdb re-derived calls from the PCR reads in MiXCR, one entry per CDR3 protein. The sample lists roughly 670,000 distinct CDR3 sequences, 55% to 70% seen once, with over 9% in the top ten. This clonotype showed up just a few times. Its antigen remains unknown. From germline, CDR1 is SGHAT and CDR2 FQNNGV. V shed 4 bases, J shed 9 bases, and the junction held 6 bases outside the gene matches. This CDR3 has 13 amino acids. V gene TRBV11-2 combines with J gene TRBJ2-1, with TRBD2 matching over 7 bases. The sample consisted of blood. This TCR derives from a girl aged 2-15 years with multiple sclerosis. This chain's CDR3 is CASSSVRGGEQFF. CDR3 nucleotide sequence: TGTGCCAGCAGCTCCGTACGCGGGGGTGAGCAGTTCTTC.